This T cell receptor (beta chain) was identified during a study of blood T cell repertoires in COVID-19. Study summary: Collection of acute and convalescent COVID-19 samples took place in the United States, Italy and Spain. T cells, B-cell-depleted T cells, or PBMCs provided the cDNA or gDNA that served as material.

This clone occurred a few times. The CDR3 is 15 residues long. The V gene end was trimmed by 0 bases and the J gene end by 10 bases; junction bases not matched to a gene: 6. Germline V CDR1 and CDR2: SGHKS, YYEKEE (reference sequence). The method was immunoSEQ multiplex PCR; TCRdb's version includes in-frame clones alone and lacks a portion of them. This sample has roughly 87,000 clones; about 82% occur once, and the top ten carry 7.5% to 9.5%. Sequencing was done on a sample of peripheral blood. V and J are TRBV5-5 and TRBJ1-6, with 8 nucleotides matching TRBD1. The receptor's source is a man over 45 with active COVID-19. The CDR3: CASSLGQGWRSPLHF. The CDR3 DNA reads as TGTGCCAGCAGCTTGGGACAGGGGTGGAGATCACCCCTCCACTTT.